The rows below give T cell receptor beta chains drawn from one sample of a study of early T cells in non-severe SARS-CoV-2 infection. TCRdb redid the calling of the 5' RACE reads with MiXCR, one entry per CDR3 protein. The sample lists about 130,000 distinct CDR3 sequences, about 16% occurring once. Specimen: whole blood. These TCRs come from an adult who was a healthcare worker with PCR-confirmed SARS-CoV-2 infection or an uninfected control (not recorded which). Both conserved end residues are part of each CDR3. D genes are given only for firm matches. Some rows mark clone size as missing; the rest say once, few, many or name a class of expanded clone.

CAWSVRTGGSWENEKLFF | TGTGCCTGGAGTGTCCGGACAGGGGGAAGTTGGGAAAATGAAAAACTGTTTTTT | - | TRBJ1-4 | TRBD1 | TRBV30
CASSQSDEKLFF | TGTGCCAGCAGCCAATCCGATGAAAAACTGTTTTTT | many | TRBJ1-4 | - | TRBV3-1
CAISESGRGVGEAFF | TGTGCCATCAGTGAGTCAGGTCGAGGGGTCGGTGAAGCTTTCTTT | many | TRBJ1-1 | - | TRBV10-3
CSAALATNTGELFF | TGCAGCGCCGCACTAGCTACGAACACCGGGGAGCTGTTTTTT | - | TRBJ2-2 | - | TRBV29-1
CASSHAGTGLTGELFF | TGTGCCAGCAGCCACGCCGGGACAGGGTTAACCGGGGAGCTGTTTTTT | few | TRBJ2-2 | TRBD1 | TRBV14
CASSTSGQETQYF | TGTGCCAGCAGCACTAGCGGCCAAGAGACCCAGTACTTC | few | TRBJ2-5 | TRBD2 | TRBV7-3
CSAVRYRNTEAFF | TGCAGTGCAGTAAGATACAGAAACACTGAAGCTTTCTTT | - | TRBJ1-1 | - | TRBV20-1
CASSDQTGRNSPLHF | TGTGCCAGCAGCGACCAGACGGGAAGGAATTCACCCCTCCACTTT | - | TRBJ1-6 | - | TRBV14
CATRGYAEAFF | TGTGCCACAAGGGGGTACGCTGAAGCTTTCTTT | - | TRBJ1-1 | - | TRBV2
CASSQDLEQPQHF | TGCGCCAGCAGCCAAGATCTGGAGCAGCCCCAGCATTTT | few | TRBJ1-5 | - | TRBV4-1
CASSEVAGGIYEQYF | TGTGCCAGCAGTGAAGTAGCGGGGGGGATTTACGAGCAGTACTTC | few | TRBJ2-7 | TRBD2 | TRBV2
CSARDSGQGYNSPLHF | TGCAGTGCTAGAGATTCAGGACAGGGCTATAATTCACCCCTCCACTTT | - | TRBJ1-6 | TRBD1 | TRBV20-1
CASSPQGQGRDTEAFF | TGTGCCAGCAGCCCCCAAGGGCAGGGGAGGGACACTGAAGCTTTCTTT | - | TRBJ1-1 | - | TRBV7-9
CAIRDVTNQPQHF | TGTGCCATCCGGGACGTGACCAATCAGCCCCAGCATTTT | few | TRBJ1-5 | - | TRBV10-3
CSAIFGNQPQHF | TGCAGCGCTATCTTCGGGAATCAGCCCCAGCATTTT | many | TRBJ1-5 | - | TRBV20-1
CASSLTASVGTQYF | TGCGCCAGCAGCTTGACCGCTAGCGTCGGGACCCAGTACTTC | - | TRBJ2-5 | - | TRBV5-1
CAWRGQGPENTIYF | TGTGCCTGGAGGGGGCAGGGCCCTGAAAACACCATATATTTT | many | TRBJ1-3 | - | TRBV30
CSVGGSSTDTQYF | TGCAGCGTTGGGGGTTCTAGCACAGATACGCAGTATTTT | few | TRBJ2-3 | - | TRBV29-1
CSAREGQGRADTQYF | TGCAGTGCTCGAGAGGGACAGGGGAGAGCAGATACGCAGTATTTT | - | TRBJ2-3 | TRBD1 | TRBV20-1
CASGRRALRGTDTQYF | TGTGCCAGCGGCCGTAGGGCCCTCCGTGGCACAGATACGCAGTATTTT | many | TRBJ2-3 | - | TRBV12-3/TRBV12-4
CAISEPGGQPNYGYTF | TGTGCCATCAGTGAGCCGGGGGGGCAGCCGAACTATGGCTACACCTTC | few | TRBJ1-2 | - | TRBV10-3
CASSLAIRQGVEQFF | TGTGCCAGCAGCTTAGCGATTCGACAGGGTGTTGAGCAGTTCTTC | - | TRBJ2-1 | TRBD1 | TRBV7-6
CSLMPSTSGGGETQYF | TGCAGCCTAATGCCTAGTACTAGCGGGGGAGGAGAGACCCAGTACTTC | few | TRBJ2-5 | TRBD2 | TRBV29-1
CASSPENSGGADTQYF | TGTGCCAGCTCACCAGAGAATAGCGGGGGAGCAGATACGCAGTATTTT | few | TRBJ2-3 | TRBD2 | TRBV18
CASSWPGLGPEQFF | TGTGCCAGCAGCTGGCCGGGACTCGGGCCGGAGCAGTTCTTC | once | TRBJ2-1 | - | TRBV13
CASSLPNTEAFF | TGTGCCAGCAGTTTACCGAACACTGAAGCTTTCTTT | few | TRBJ1-1 | - | TRBV12-3/TRBV12-4
CASSETGGREKLFF | TGTGCCAGCAGTGAAACAGGGGGACGGGAAAAACTGTTTTTT | few | TRBJ1-4 | TRBD1 | TRBV6-6
CASGRKLYNEQFF | TGTGCCAGCGGAAGGAAACTTTACAATGAGCAGTTCTTC | few | TRBJ2-1 | - | TRBV7-9
CASSVQGAGTEAFF | TGTGCCAGCAGCGTACAGGGGGCAGGGACTGAAGCTTTCTTT | - | TRBJ1-1 | TRBD1 | TRBV9
CASSLVAGRIPGELFF | TGTGCCAGCAGCTTAGTCGCAGGGAGGATCCCCGGGGAGCTGTTTTTT | - | TRBJ2-2 | - | TRBV7-2
CSARFAGSTTYGYTF | TGCAGCGCCCGGTTCGCGGGTTCAACTACCTATGGCTACACCTTC | many | TRBJ1-2 | - | TRBV29-1
CAISGEGNNEQFF | TGTGCCATCAGTGGGGAAGGTAACAATGAGCAGTTCTTC | few | TRBJ2-1 | - | TRBV10-3
CASSSPGTVLEQYF | TGTGCCAGCAGTTCCCCCGGGACAGTTTTAGAGCAGTACTTC | - | TRBJ2-7 | TRBD1 | TRBV12-3/TRBV12-4
CASSHTLAGGPETQYF | TGTGCCAGTAGCCACACCCTAGCGGGGGGGCCGGAGACCCAGTACTTC | - | TRBJ2-5 | TRBD2 | TRBV19
CSVVVGAETQYF | TGCAGCGTTGTAGTAGGGGCTGAGACCCAGTACTTC | - | TRBJ2-5 | - | TRBV29-1
CSAAPRQVQETQYF | TGCAGTGCCGCACCCAGACAAGTCCAAGAGACCCAGTACTTC | - | TRBJ2-5 | - | TRBV20-1
CASSEMRGYTF | TGTGCCAGCAGTGAAATGCGAGGCTACACCTTC | few | TRBJ1-2 | - | TRBV2
CAWSEGLIGNTIYF | TGTGCCTGGAGCGAGGGGCTAATAGGAAACACCATATATTTT | - | TRBJ1-3 | - | TRBV30
CASTGLGSTDTQYF | TGTGCCAGTACGGGACTAGGAAGCACAGATACGCAGTATTTT | few | TRBJ2-3 | TRBD2 | TRBV19
CASSLEGGTGELFF | TGCGCCAGCAGCTTGGAAGGGGGCACCGGGGAGCTGTTTTTT | - | TRBJ2-2 | - | TRBV5-1
CASSSPSTNEQFF | TGCGCCAGCAGCTCACCCAGCACCAATGAGCAGTTCTTC | - | TRBJ2-1 | - | TRBV5-1
CASSVAQGGSPLHF | TGTGCCAGCAGCGTAGCGCAGGGCGGTTCACCCCTCCACTTT | - | TRBJ1-6 | - | TRBV9
CASSTLGRRGANVLTF | TGTGCCAGCAGCACGTTGGGGCGTCGCGGGGCCAACGTCCTGACTTTC | - | TRBJ2-6 | - | TRBV7-2
CASSLQVSRGEQYF | TGTGCCAGCAGCCTACAGGTCTCTCGAGGCGAGCAGTACTTC | many | TRBJ2-7 | - | TRBV9
CASSRTGGRNEQFF | TGTGCCAGCAGCCGGACAGGGGGGAGAAATGAGCAGTTCTTC | few | TRBJ2-1 | TRBD1 | TRBV7-3
CASSRGQQGDSPLHF | TGTGCCAGTAGTAGGGGACAGCAGGGGGATTCACCCCTCCACTTT | - | TRBJ1-6 | TRBD1 | TRBV19
CAWSMGWELFF | TGTGCCTGGTCGATGGGGTGGGAGCTGTTTTTT | - | TRBJ2-2 | - | TRBV30
CASSQTSGGAYEQFF | TGCGCCAGCAGTCAAACTAGCGGGGGGGCCTATGAGCAGTTCTTC | - | TRBJ2-1 | TRBD2 | TRBV4-1
CANRPDRKPYEQYF | TGCGCCAACAGACCCGACAGGAAACCCTACGAGCAGTACTTC | - | TRBJ2-7 | - | TRBV10-2
CASSQVYVQGYTEAFF | TGTGCCAGCAGCCAAGTATATGTACAGGGCTACACTGAAGCTTTCTTT | few | TRBJ1-1 | - | TRBV3-1
CASSLSLGGNTEAFF | TGTGCCAGCAGTTTAAGCCTCGGGGGCAACACTGAAGCTTTCTTT | few | TRBJ1-1 | - | TRBV12-3/TRBV12-4
CSADHSNYGYTF | TGCAGTGCCGACCACAGTAACTATGGCTACACCTTC | - | TRBJ1-2 | - | TRBV20-1
CSPLGGGEQYF | TGCAGCCCCCTTGGGGGGGGCGAGCAGTACTTC | few | TRBJ2-7 | TRBD2 | TRBV29-1
CASSPRRGGSTDTQYF | TGTGCCAGCTCACCACGACGAGGGGGAAGCACAGATACGCAGTATTTT | - | TRBJ2-3 | - | TRBV18
CASSQGGRGGAFF | TGTGCCAGCAGCCAGGGAGGACGGGGGGGAGCTTTCTTT | - | TRBJ1-1 | - | TRBV3-1
CASSSRSSGRKDTQYF | TGTGCCAGCAGCTCGCGGTCGAGTGGGAGGAAAGATACGCAGTATTTT | few | TRBJ2-3 | - | TRBV5-4
CASSQSGGGGWSYEQYF | TGCGCCAGCAGCCAAAGTGGCGGCGGGGGATGGTCCTACGAGCAGTACTTC | - | TRBJ2-7 | TRBD2 | TRBV4-1
CASSSSWGLAGVQDTQYF | TGTGCCAGCTCATCCTCGTGGGGACTAGCGGGGGTGCAAGATACGCAGTATTTT | few | TRBJ2-3 | TRBD2 | TRBV18
CASSLLGWGTAVQETQYF | TGTGCCAGCAGTTTACTTGGTTGGGGGACAGCGGTACAAGAGACCCAGTACTTC | - | TRBJ2-5 | TRBD1 | TRBV12-3/TRBV12-4